The rows below give T cell receptor beta chains drawn from one sample of a study of blood T cell repertoires in COVID-19. The table came from immunoSEQ multiplex PCR; TCRdb's copy has only in-frame clones and leaves some out. The sample lists just under 350,000 clones, over 70% occurring once. Sequencing was carried out using peripheral blood. The source is a man aged 25-40 years with active or convalescent COVID-19. CDR3s include the opening cysteine and the closing phenylalanine or tryptophan. A D gene is named only where the DNA matches it firmly. Rows may omit the clone size; those that give it use once, few, many or a size class.

J gene: TRBJ1-4
clone size: -
V gene: TRBV4-1
D gene: TRBD1
CDR3 DNA: TGCGCCAGCAGCCAACCGTTACAGGGGACTAATGAAAAACTGTTTTTT
CDR3 protein: CASSQPLQGTNEKLFF

J gene: TRBJ2-1
clone size: -
V gene: TRBV27
D gene: -
CDR3 DNA: TGTGCCAGCAGTTTCAGCGGCAGAGCCTACTACAATGAGCAGTTCTTC
CDR3 protein: CASSFSGRAYYNEQFF

J gene: TRBJ1-6
clone size: few
V gene: TRBV3-1/TRBV3-2
D gene: TRBD1
CDR3 DNA: TGTGCCAGCAGCCAAGTGTGGGGACAGGGGTTTTCACCCCTCCACTTT
CDR3 protein: CASSQVWGQGFSPLHF

J gene: TRBJ1-4
clone size: once
V gene: TRBV24-1
D gene: -
CDR3 DNA: TGTGCCACCGGGGGTCGGGGGGAACTGTTTTTT
CDR3 protein: CATGGRGELFF

J gene: TRBJ2-1
clone size: -
V gene: TRBV15
D gene: -
CDR3 DNA: TGTGCCACCAGCAGAGATCCAGGAAACCCCTCCAGTGATGAGCAGTTCTTC
CDR3 protein: CATSRDPGNPSSDEQFF

J gene: TRBJ2-3
clone size: -
V gene: TRBV6-6
D gene: TRBD2
CDR3 DNA: TGTGCCAGCAGTTTGACTAGCGGGAGGTTCGCAGATACGCAGTATTTT
CDR3 protein: CASSLTSGRFADTQYF

J gene: TRBJ2-2
clone size: -
V gene: TRBV12-3/TRBV12-4
D gene: -
CDR3 DNA: TGTGCCAGCTCTGATTGGGAGACCGGGGAGCTGTTTTTT
CDR3 protein: CASSDWETGELFF

J gene: TRBJ2-3
clone size: -
V gene: TRBV7-9
D gene: TRBD2
CDR3 DNA: TGTGCCAGCAGCTTACTGCTAGCGGGGGGAGATACGCAGTATTTT
CDR3 protein: CASSLLLAGGDTQYF

J gene: TRBJ1-2
clone size: many
V gene: TRBV29-1
D gene: -
CDR3 DNA: TGCAGCGTTGAGGTGAAATTGAGTGGCTACACCTTC
CDR3 protein: CSVEVKLSGYTF

J gene: TRBJ2-5
clone size: -
V gene: TRBV30
D gene: TRBD1
CDR3 DNA: TGTGCCTGTCGGGGCGGGACAGGGACGGAGACCCAGTACTTC
CDR3 protein: CACRGGTGTETQYF

J gene: TRBJ1-4
clone size: -
V gene: TRBV19
D gene: -
CDR3 DNA: TGTGCCAGTAGTCCTTGGACGGGAGCAACTAATGAAAAACTGTTTTTT
CDR3 protein: CASSPWTGATNEKLFF

J gene: TRBJ2-7
clone size: once
V gene: TRBV5-1
D gene: TRBD1
CDR3 DNA: TGCGCCAGCAGCTTTGGGGACAGCCGTTCCTACGAGCAGTACTTC
CDR3 protein: CASSFGDSRSYEQYF

J gene: TRBJ2-1
clone size: -
V gene: TRBV7-2
D gene: TRBD2
CDR3 DNA: TGTGCCAGCAGCTTAGCCGGGACTAGCAACAATGAGCAGTTCTTC
CDR3 protein: CASSLAGTSNNEQFF

J gene: TRBJ2-1
clone size: once
V gene: TRBV5-1
D gene: -
CDR3 DNA: TGCGCCAGCAGCCCCGTCCGCGGCCAATACAATGAGCAGTTCTTC
CDR3 protein: CASSPVRGQYNEQFF

J gene: TRBJ2-3
clone size: few
V gene: TRBV10-3
D gene: -
CDR3 DNA: TGTGCCATCAGTGAGGGACTGGGTGGGATAGATACGCAGTATTTT
CDR3 protein: CAISEGLGGIDTQYF

J gene: TRBJ1-3
clone size: few
V gene: TRBV30
D gene: -
CDR3 DNA: TGTGCCTGGGCGCTCGACAGATCTGGAAACACCATATATTTT
CDR3 protein: CAWALDRSGNTIYF

J gene: TRBJ2-7
clone size: -
V gene: TRBV6-5
D gene: TRBD2
CDR3 DNA: TGTGCCAGCAGTTACGGGACTAGCGGAGGCGGGGAGCAGTACTTC
CDR3 protein: CASSYGTSGGGEQYF

J gene: TRBJ1-3
clone size: -
V gene: TRBV6-5
D gene: -
CDR3 DNA: TGTGCCAGCAGTCCGATGATGACCCCGAGGGACACCATATATTTT
CDR3 protein: CASSPMMTPRDTIYF

J gene: TRBJ1-2
clone size: -
V gene: TRBV5-1
D gene: TRBD1
CDR3 DNA: TGCGCCAGCAGCTTGGGGGGACAGGTTAACTATGGCTACACCTTC
CDR3 protein: CASSLGGQVNYGYTF

J gene: TRBJ1-5
clone size: -
V gene: TRBV7-9
D gene: TRBD1
CDR3 DNA: TGTGCCAGCAGCCGCGGGACAGGACCTTATAGCAATCAGCCCCAGCATTTT
CDR3 protein: CASSRGTGPYSNQPQHF